The clone carrying this T cell receptor (beta chain) was recorded a few times. The data stem from a study of blood T cells in healthy people across ages. Losses at the gene ends were 5 bases for V and 8 bases for J; bases not matched to a gene: 8. The germline V gene has CDR1 MNHEY and CDR2 SMNVEV (reference sequence). The CDR3 is 13 amino acids. Sample-barcoded 5' priming and a J-beta primer mix drove a second PCR of 7 to 11 cycles. Via MiXCR, TCRdb re-called the 5' RACE reads, giving one row per CDR3 protein. The sample lists 780,000 or so distinct CDR3 sequences; roughly three fifths were seen once.

This chain connects TRBV27 to TRBJ1-2, with TRBD1 matching over 7 bases. This TCR was sampled from a man in his forties in good health. The specimen was blood. The CDR3 protein is CASSPTGIWGYTF. The CDR3 DNA follows: TGTGCCAGCAGTCCGACAGGGATTTGGGGCTACACCTTC.